Listed below are T cell receptor beta chains from one sample, sequenced in a study of cytomegalovirus exposure and HLA in healthy donors. TCRdb's copy holds only in-frame clones and misses some; the assay was immunoSEQ multiplex PCR. The table shows some 110,000 clones, with roughly 82% occurring only once. The sample taken for sequencing was PBMCs. The receptors shown here come from a woman aged 50 to 60 in good health and CMV-seropositive. Both conserved end residues are part of each CDR3. The D gene is left open where the match is weak. Not every row has a clone size; where given, it reads once, few, many or a size class.

>few|TRBV27|TRBD1|TRBJ2-1
CASTPGQGTPQQFF
TGTGCCAGCACCCCGGGACAGGGCACCCCTCAGCAGTTCTTC
>-|TRBV6-6|TRBD1|TRBJ1-1
CASRITGGWNTEAFF
TGTGCCAGCAGGATAACAGGGGGCTGGAACACTGAAGCTTTCTTT
>-|TRBV7-3|TRBD2|TRBJ2-3
CASSLTGGPGDTQYF
TGTGCCAGCAGCTTGACGGGGGGGCCGGGCGATACGCAGTATTTT
>-|TRBV9|TRBD2|TRBJ2-1
CASSPRLAGINEQFF
TGTGCCAGCAGCCCCAGACTAGCGGGGATAAATGAGCAGTTCTTC
>-|TRBV7-9|-|TRBJ2-7
CASSFPPGYEQYF
TGTGCCAGCAGCTTTCCCCCAGGCTACGAGCAGTACTTC
>large|TRBV7-2|-|TRBJ1-1
CASGLNTEAFF
TGTGCCAGCGGGCTGAACACTGAAGCTTTCTTT
>-|TRBV27|TRBD2|TRBJ2-2
CASSLVAGGSTGELFF
TGTGCCAGCAGTTTAGTAGCGGGGGGCAGCACCGGGGAGCTGTTTTTT
>-|TRBV11-3|TRBD2|TRBJ2-1
CASSLGGGGAYEQFF
TGTGCCAGCAGCTTAGGTGGCGGGGGGGCCTATGAGCAGTTCTTC
>-|TRBV10-3|-|TRBJ2-3
CAISPRLDAADTQYF
TGTGCCATCAGTCCCAGACTAGATGCGGCAGATACGCAGTATTTT
>once|TRBV7-9|-|TRBJ1-1
CVSSSRSWTLMNTEAFF
TGTGTCAGCAGCTCCCGTTCTTGGACACTCATGAACACTGAAGCTTTCTTT
>-|TRBV11-3|TRBD2|TRBJ2-1
CASSPGTSGSSYNEQFF
TGTGCCAGCAGCCCAGGGACTAGCGGAAGCTCCTACAATGAGCAGTTCTTC
>-|TRBV6-5|-|TRBJ1-2
CASSYGGGSVGGYTF
TGTGCCAGCAGTTACGGGGGGGGCAGCGTTGGTGGCTACACCTTC
>-|TRBV9|-|TRBJ1-5
CASSGGHHNQPQHF
TGTGCCAGCAGTGGGGGACACCACAATCAGCCCCAGCATTTT
>-|TRBV28|-|TRBJ1-5
CASSSLGYQPQHF
TGTGCCAGCAGTTCCCTAGGCTATCAGCCCCAGCATTTT
>-|TRBV15|TRBD1|TRBJ1-2
CATSTPHRGGNYGYTF
TGTGCCACCAGCACTCCCCACAGGGGGGGTAACTATGGCTACACCTTC
>-|TRBV10-3|-|TRBJ2-7
CAIGLRGTTYEQYF
TGTGCCATCGGTTTGAGGGGGACCACCTACGAGCAGTACTTC
>once|TRBV30|-|TRBJ2-7
CAWTGHSFYEQYF
TGTGCCTGGACAGGGCACTCTTTCTACGAGCAGTACTTC
>few|TRBV6-5|TRBD1|TRBJ2-7
CASSSWTGGHYEQYF
TGTGCCAGCAGCTCATGGACAGGGGGCCATTACGAGCAGTACTTC
>-|TRBV18|TRBD1|TRBJ1-3
CASSPAGTGAGNTIYF
TGTGCCAGCTCACCGGCCGGGACAGGGGCTGGAAACACCATATATTTT
>-|TRBV28|TRBD2|TRBJ2-1
CASSRFSEASGGQYINEQFF
TGTGCCAGCAGCAGATTTTCGGAGGCTAGCGGGGGCCAGTACATCAATGAGCAGTTCTTC
>few|TRBV6-1|TRBD1|TRBJ2-7
CASSEAGTGSYEQYF
TGTGCCAGCAGTGAGGCCGGGACAGGCTCCTACGAGCAGTACTTC
>-|TRBV7-2|-|TRBJ2-7
CASSLERTGEQYF
TGTGCCAGCAGCTTAGAAAGGACGGGGGAGCAGTACTTC
>-|TRBV18|-|TRBJ2-1
CASSPIVAGTDEQFF
TGTGCCAGCTCACCCATAGTGGCGGGGACGGATGAGCAGTTCTTC
>few|TRBV15|-|TRBJ1-3
CATSRGSKPGNTIYF
TGTGCCACCAGCAGAGGGTCGAAGCCGGGAAACACCATATATTTT
>-|TRBV6-5|TRBD1|TRBJ1-6
CASSSWTGVSGSPLHF
TGTGCCAGCAGTTCCTGGACAGGGGTGAGCGGTTCACCCCTCCACTTT
>-|TRBV10-3|TRBD2|TRBJ2-7
CAIQRGPSYEQYF
TGTGCCATTCAGCGGGGCCCGTCCTACGAGCAGTACTTC
>-|TRBV30|TRBD1|TRBJ1-2
CAWGRQGAAVGYTF
TGTGCCTGGGGGAGACAGGGCGCCGCGGTGGGCTACACCTTC
>-|TRBV7-9|TRBD1|TRBJ1-1
CSSSFGRGQNTEAFF
TGTTCCAGCAGCTTTGGCAGGGGGCAGAACACTGAAGCTTTCTTT
>once|TRBV7-2|TRBD1|TRBJ1-5
CASSLGAGGSTNQPQHF
TGTGCCAGCAGCTTAGGGGCAGGGGGAAGTACGAATCAGCCCCAGCATTTT
>-|TRBV7-9|TRBD2|TRBJ2-3
CASSLAKGGGAMDTQYF
TGTGCCAGCAGCTTAGCGAAAGGCGGGGGGGCCATGGATACGCAGTATTTT
>-|TRBV6-1|TRBD1|TRBJ1-2
CASVRGEGAGYGYTF
TGTGCCAGCGTCCGGGGAGAGGGGGCTGGCTATGGCTACACCTTC
>-|TRBV19|-|TRBJ1-5
CASVSWAAFNQPQHF
TGTGCCAGCGTGTCCTGGGCAGCCTTTAATCAGCCCCAGCATTTT
>once|TRBV19|TRBD1|TRBJ2-2
CASSPGQVNTGELFF
TGTGCCAGTAGTCCGGGACAGGTGAACACCGGGGAGCTGTTTTTT
>-|TRBV6-6|TRBD1|TRBJ1-6
CASTGTGNSPLHF
TGTGCCAGTACCGGGACAGGAAATTCACCCCTCCACTTT
>-|TRBV5-1|TRBD1|TRBJ1-2
CASSLPGQPLSDGYTF
TGCGCCAGCAGCTTGCCGGGACAGCCTCTATCGGATGGCTACACCTTC
>-|TRBV28|-|TRBJ2-2
CAVDSPNTGELFF
TGTGCTGTCGACAGTCCGAACACCGGGGAGCTGTTTTTT
>-|TRBV5-1|-|TRBJ1-4
CASRRNIATNEKLFF
TGCGCCAGCAGGCGGAACATTGCAACTAATGAAAAACTGTTTTTT
>-|TRBV5-4|-|TRBJ2-3
CASSLGTSTDTQYF
TGTGCCAGCAGCTTGGGCACTAGCACAGATACGCAGTATTTT